This passage covers 21 T cell receptor beta chains from one sample sequenced in a study of CD8+CD57+ T cells in acquired aplastic anemia. Genomic DNA, serving as template, underwent TCR beta VDJ and CDR3 profiling. TCRdb ran MiXCR on the reads and lists one entry per CDR3 protein. The sample includes a few hundred thousand distinct CDR3 sequences, around 60% of them seen just once. The sequencing input was sorted CD4+, CD8+, or CD8+CD57+ T cells (not recorded which) from PBMCs. The receptors here all came from a human donor with severe aplastic anemia or a healthy control (not recorded which).

This chain links TRBV6-4 with TRBJ1-6; D might be TRBD1 (5 bases). V was shortened by 6 bases and J by 6 bases, with 12 bases between the two germline ends. There are 14 residues in the CDR3. The germline V gene has CDR1 MRHNA and CDR2 SNTAGT. This CDR3 reads CASSPPTANSPLHF. The CDR3 region has the DNA TGTGCCAGCAGCCCACCGACAGCTAATTCACCCCTCCACTTT.

Of note for this clonotype: The missing conserved phenylalanine or tryptophan at the end of this CDR3 makes a read error likely. No DNA is shown, since the ends of the CDR3 on it are uncertain; the CDR3 is the one TCRdb lists. The chain couples TRBV15 to TRBJ2-5; TRBD2, the table's D call, lacks a check against the DNA. Germline V lookup: CDR1 LNHNV, CDR2 YYDKDF (reference sequence). The CDR3 has 8 amino acids, counting both end residues. CDR3 sequence: CATSREGP.

This clonotype came up many times. The chain joins TRBV7-3 to TRBJ1-3; D perhaps matches TRBD1 (5 bases). This CDR3 is 13 amino acids long. V lost 6 bases, J lost 4 bases, and 10 bases lay in between. Germline V lookup: CDR1 SGHTA, CDR2 FQGTGA. CDR3 region: CASSWDRGNTIYF. The CDR3 bases are TGTGCCAGCAGTTGGGACCGCGGAAACACCATATATTTT.

The chain uses TRBV11-3 and TRBJ2-3; TRBD1 agrees at 9 bases. The CDR3 has 11 amino acids. From germline, CDR1 is SGHNT and CDR2 YENEEA. Germline trimming cut 5 bases from V and 14 bases from J; bases unmatched to any gene: 5. In nucleotides, the CDR3 is TGTGCCAGCAGCGGGGACAGGGTCTTGTATTTT. Translation gives CASSGDRVLYF.

The chain joins TRBV5-1 to TRBJ2-5; 10 positions agree with TRBD1. This CDR3 has 15 amino acids. V lost 0 bases, J lost 9 bases, and 8 bases stayed unmatched. Looked up from germline, CDR1 is SGHRS and CDR2 is YFSETQ. The CDR3 sequence: CASSLGDRGREAQYF. The CDR3 region has the DNA TGCGCCAGCAGCTTGGGAGACAGGGGGCGGGAGGCCCAGTACTTC.

The genes are TRBV15 and TRBJ2-1, with 11 bases aligning to TRBD1. The CDR3 covers 16 residues. V lost 5 bases to trimming and J lost 4 bases; unmatched junction nucleotides: 7. Germline V gene data show CDR1 as LNHNV and CDR2 as YYDKDF (reference sequence). DNA of the CDR3: TGTGCCACCAGCTCCCAGGGACAGGGGGTTTACAATGAGCAGTTCTTC. Amino acid sequence: CATSSQGQGVYNEQFF.

CDR3 loop: CASSFRRRRVQETQYF. In DNA, the CDR3 is TGTGCCAGCAGCTTTCGTCGGCGACGGGTGCAAGAGACCCAGTACTTC. V and J are TRBV5-6 and TRBJ2-5; D is undetermined. The ends were cut back, 2 bases at V and 2 bases at J, with 16 bases in the middle. In germline, CDR1 is SGHDT, CDR2 YYEEEE. The CDR3 spans 16 residues.

V gene TRBV25-1 combines with J gene TRBJ1-4; 7 positions agree with TRBD1. The CDR3 runs 15 residues. With 6 bases clipped from V and 3 bases from J, the junction kept 7 bases outside the gene matches. Germline CDR1 and CDR2: MGHDK and SYGVNS. This chain's CDR3 is CASRDTGQSNEKLFF. The CDR3 region has the DNA TGTGCCAGCAGAGATACGGGACAGTCTAATGAAAAACTGTTTTTT.

The chain carries TRBV29-1 and TRBJ2-7; weak D call: TRBD1 (7 bases). The CDR3 is 12 residues long. Germline V gives CDR1 SQVTM, CDR2 ANQGSEA. Between the trimmed V and J ends, which lost 6 bases and 6 bases, there was a span of 15 bases. The CDR3 here is CSVLQGGGEQYF. The CDR3 DNA sequence: TGCAGCGTCCTTCAGGGGGGCGGCGAGCAGTACTTC.

This clonotype has at least ten counts. This chain connects TRBV7-9 to TRBJ2-3; possibly TRBD1 for D (6 bases). CDR3 length: 17 amino acids. CDR1 is SEHNR and CDR2 is FQNEAQ in the germline V gene (reference sequence). V gave up 5 bases and J gave up 0 bases, with 18 bases separating them. CDR3 region: CASSPLPGTNSTDTQYF. The CDR3 DNA sequence: TGTGCCAGCAGCCCCTTACCCGGGACAAACAGCACAGATACGCAGTATTTT.

This clonotype was counted between two and nine times. The gene calls are TRBV24-1 and TRBJ2-2, with 10 positions matching TRBD1. The germline V gene encodes CDR1 KGHDR and CDR2 SFDVKD. V shed 5 bases and J 7 bases; nucleotides not matched to a gene: 9. The CDR3 spans 16 residues. CDR3 protein: CATSAPGQGSGGELFF. CDR3 sequence (DNA): TGTGCCACCAGTGCACCGGGACAGGGGAGCGGCGGGGAGCTGTTTTTT.

This clonotype has a count of ten or more. The rearrangement uses TRBV6-6 and TRBJ1-5; D is unresolved. The V gene lost 2 bases and the J gene lost 11 bases, with 10 bases spanning the gap. Germline CDR1 reads MNHNY; CDR2 reads SVGAGI (reference sequence). This CDR3 comprises 12 residues. CDR3: CASSYQRAAQHF. For the CDR3, the DNA is TGTGCCAGCAGTTACCAAAGGGCAGCCCAGCATTTT.

This clonotype was picked up one time. The V call is TRBV19, the J call TRBJ2-5; D is uncertain. Germline lookup yields CDR1 LNHDA and CDR2 SQIVND (reference sequence). The CDR3 is made up of 12 amino acids. V was trimmed by 10 bases and J by 5 bases, leaving 14 bases between them. The CDR3 nucleotides are TGTGCCACCGCCTCCTTAGGGGAGACCCAGTACTTC. Translation gives CATASLGETQYF.

This sequence joins TRBV20-1 and TRBJ2-5; possible D gene TRBD1, 5 bases. CDR1 and CDR2 (germline): DFQATT, SNEGSKA (reference sequence). The V and J ends lost 8 bases and 1 base respectively, with 11 bases between them. The CDR3 sequence is 12 residues long. CDR3 nucleotide sequence: TGCAGTATAAGCCAGGGCCAAGAGACCCAGTACTTC. Its translation: CSISQGQETQYF.

On this clonotype itself: This CDR3 fails to terminate in the conserved phenylalanine or tryptophan, so it likely reflects a read error. The DNA is left out, because the CDR3 cannot be placed on it with certainty; the CDR3 is given as TCRdb lists it. The chain carries TRBV6-1 and TRBJ2-6; TRBD1 is taken as the D call from the table, unchecked against the DNA. The CDR3 numbers 9 amino acids, ends counted. Germline V CDR1 and CDR2: MNHNS, SASEGT. The CDR3 loop is CASSEQPGQ.

In regard to this clonotype: The conserved closing phenylalanine or tryptophan is absent in this CDR3, likely reflecting a read error. The CDR3 nucleotides read TGTGCCAGCAGCCAAGATATAACGGGGGCGGGAGAGACCCAGTACTCC. This codes for CASSQDITGAGETQYS. The chain uses TRBV14 and TRBJ2-5; D assignment may be TRBD1 or TRBD2 (6 bases each). With 0 bases removed from V and 4 bases from J, the gap between germline ends came to 15 bases. The germline V gene has CDR1 SGHDN and CDR2 FVKESK. CDR3 length: 16 amino acids.

This clonotype has a handful of counts. The chain employs TRBV29-1 and TRBJ1-1; no reliable D call. CDR3 length: 15 amino acids. With 6 bases removed from V and 1 base from J, the gap between germline ends came to 18 bases. Per germline, CDR1 SQVTM and CDR2 ANQGSEA. This CDR3 is CSVLRPQAQNTEAFF. CDR3 nucleotide sequence: TGCAGCGTATTGAGACCCCAGGCTCAGAACACTGAAGCTTTCTTT.

The sample holds many counts of this clonotype. This rearrangement joins TRBV7-2 to TRBJ1-2, with D perhaps matching TRBD1 (6 bases). Germline V gene sequence: CDR1 SGHTA, CDR2 FQGNSA. V lost 3 bases and J lost 8, with 22 bases in between. The CDR3 totals 16 residues. CDR3 DNA: TGTGCCAGCAGCTTCCAACAGGGACTACCTGCGGGGGGCTACACCTTC. Translating it yields CASSFQQGLPAGGYTF.

The count of this clonotype is one. The chain has TRBV19 and TRBJ2-7, with 7 bases lining up with TRBD1. CDR3 length: 15 amino acids. Germline loops: CDR1 LNHDA, CDR2 SQIVND (reference sequence). Trimming cost V 5 bases and J 3 bases; bases outside gene matches: 10. The CDR3 is CASSSTGALVYEQYF. The CDR3 region has the DNA TGTGCCAGTAGTTCAACAGGGGCCTTGGTCTACGAGCAGTACTTC.

The chain couples TRBV2 to TRBJ1-5; weak D call: TRBD1 (5 bases). The V end lost 7 bases, the J end lost 2 bases, and 15 bases lay between the germline ends. The CDR3 sequence is 15 residues long. The germline V gene encodes CDR1 SNHLY and CDR2 FYNNEI. The DNA for the CDR3 is TGTGCCAGCACCGGGGGACGGCGAGGCAATCAGCCCCAGCATTTT. Translation gives CASTGGRRGNQPQHF.

This clonotype was found many times. This sequence joins TRBV4-2 and TRBJ1-5; TRBD1 agrees at 7 bases. Trimming cost V 0 bases and J 4 bases; bases outside gene matches: 6. Germline assignment: CDR1 LGHNA and CDR2 YNFKEQ. This CDR3 is 16 amino acids long. CDR3 loop: CASSQDPSGGNQPQHF. Written as DNA, the CDR3 is TGTGCCAGCAGCCAAGATCCGTCAGGGGGTAATCAGCCCCAGCATTTT.